This TCR beta chain was found in a study of PD-1 blockade in classical Hodgkin lymphoma. Notes on the study in general: Healthy donors reportedly exceeded newly diagnosed patients in baseline TCR diversity. Reasons behind the repertoire differences stay unclear, perhaps disease activity or earlier therapy.

The time point is: newly diagnosed, previously untreated cHL patient sample. Comparators were PBMCs taken from newly diagnosed, untreated classical Hodgkin lymphoma. The V end was cut by 0 bases, the J end by 7 bases, with 10 bases between. The germline V gene encodes CDR1 SGDLS and CDR2 YYNGEE. The CDR3 sequence is 13 residues long. About this clone itself: Its antigen remains unidentified.

Assay: immunoSEQ multiplex PCR; the TCRdb copy retains only in-frame clones and omits some. The repertoire holds 45,000 to 60,000 clones, approximately 90% seen once, with around 5.1% in the top ten. This TCR was sampled from a human donor with classical Hodgkin lymphoma. What was sequenced was peripheral blood mononuclear cells (PBMCs). The V gene is TRBV9, the J gene TRBJ1-1, with a possible D match to TRBD1 (5 bases). The DNA for the CDR3 is TGTGCCAGCAGCGTAGCGGGGGGGGGTGAAGCTTTCTTT. Translated: CASSVAGGGEAFF.